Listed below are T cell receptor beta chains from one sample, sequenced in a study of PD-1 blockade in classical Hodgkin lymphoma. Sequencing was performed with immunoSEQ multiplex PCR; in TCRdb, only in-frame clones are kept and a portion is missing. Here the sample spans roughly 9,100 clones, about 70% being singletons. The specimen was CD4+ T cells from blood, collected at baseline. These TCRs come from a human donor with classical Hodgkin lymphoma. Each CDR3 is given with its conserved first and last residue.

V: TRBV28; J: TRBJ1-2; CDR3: CASSITGGENYGYTF
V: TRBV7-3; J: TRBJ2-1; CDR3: CASSPFIGVAGGNEQFF
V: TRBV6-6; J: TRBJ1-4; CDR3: CASRATGTNEKLFF
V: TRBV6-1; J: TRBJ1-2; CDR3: CASSEPGQGYGYTF
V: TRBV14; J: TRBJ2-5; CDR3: CASSQDQAGLETQYF
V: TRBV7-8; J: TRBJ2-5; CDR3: CASSLAGGPGETQYF
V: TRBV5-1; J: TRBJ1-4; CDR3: CASSLGTGGDEKLFF
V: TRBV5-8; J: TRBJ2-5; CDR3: CASRATAQETQYF
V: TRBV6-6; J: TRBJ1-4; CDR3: CASSYWAGGEFGQPFF
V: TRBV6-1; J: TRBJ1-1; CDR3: CASSVQKRTEAFF
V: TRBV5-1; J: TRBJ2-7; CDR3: CASSSGGGSYEQYF
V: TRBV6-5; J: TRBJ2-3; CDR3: CASSTRDASDTQYF
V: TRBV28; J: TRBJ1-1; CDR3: CASSLEGQRKAFF
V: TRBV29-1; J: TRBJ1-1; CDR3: CSVDRGTEAFF
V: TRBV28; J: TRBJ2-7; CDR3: CASSQGYEQYF
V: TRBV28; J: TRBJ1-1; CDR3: CASIGGSGKTEAFF
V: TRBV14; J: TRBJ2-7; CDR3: CASSLTGLIYEQYF
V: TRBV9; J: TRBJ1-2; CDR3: CASSPLGQTNYGYTF
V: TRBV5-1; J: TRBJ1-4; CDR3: CASSLGDSTNEKLFF
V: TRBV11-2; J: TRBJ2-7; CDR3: CASSLGREGIYEQYF
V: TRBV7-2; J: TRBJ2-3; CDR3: CASSFRGPMDTQYF
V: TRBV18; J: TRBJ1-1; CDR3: CASSPPVAGGRTEAFF
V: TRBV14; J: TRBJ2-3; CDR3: CASSQGLPTDTQYF
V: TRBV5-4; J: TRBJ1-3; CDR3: CASSLITGNTIYF
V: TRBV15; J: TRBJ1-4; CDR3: CATSRDPRSTNEKLFF
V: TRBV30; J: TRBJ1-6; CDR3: CAGTIEYNSPLHF
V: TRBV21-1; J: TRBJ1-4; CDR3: CAPPGKLFF
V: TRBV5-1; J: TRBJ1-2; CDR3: CASSKDLIYGYTF
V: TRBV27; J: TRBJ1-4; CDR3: CASSPNRERLFF
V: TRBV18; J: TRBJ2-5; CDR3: CASSPGLAGETQYF
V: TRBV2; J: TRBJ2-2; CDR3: CASRAGVSGELFF
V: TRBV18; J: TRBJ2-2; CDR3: CASSPPGTGVTPGELFF
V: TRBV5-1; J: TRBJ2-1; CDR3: CASSLHGGTSYNEQFF
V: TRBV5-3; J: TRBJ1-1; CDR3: CARIPGPQNTEAFF
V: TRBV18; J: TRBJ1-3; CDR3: CASSPPWERRTSGNTIYF
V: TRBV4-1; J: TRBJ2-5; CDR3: CASSQDRRGKGETQYF
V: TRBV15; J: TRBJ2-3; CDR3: CATSSPGTGATDTQYF
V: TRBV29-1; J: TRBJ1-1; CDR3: CSVERQGGTEAFF